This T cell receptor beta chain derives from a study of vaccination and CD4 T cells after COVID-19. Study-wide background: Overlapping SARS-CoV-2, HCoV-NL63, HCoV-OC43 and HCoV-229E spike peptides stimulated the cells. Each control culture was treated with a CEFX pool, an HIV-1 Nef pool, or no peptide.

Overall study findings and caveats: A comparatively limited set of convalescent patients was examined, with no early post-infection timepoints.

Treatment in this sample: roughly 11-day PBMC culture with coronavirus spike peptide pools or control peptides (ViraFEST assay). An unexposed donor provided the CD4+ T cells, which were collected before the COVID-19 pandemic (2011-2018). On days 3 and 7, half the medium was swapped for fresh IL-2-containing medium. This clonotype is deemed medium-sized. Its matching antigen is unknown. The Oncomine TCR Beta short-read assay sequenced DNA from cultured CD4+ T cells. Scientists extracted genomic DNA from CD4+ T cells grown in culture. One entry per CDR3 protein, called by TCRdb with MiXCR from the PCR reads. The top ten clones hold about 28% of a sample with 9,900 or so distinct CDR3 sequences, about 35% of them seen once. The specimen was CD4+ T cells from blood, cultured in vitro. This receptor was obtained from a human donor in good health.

The DNA for the CDR3 is TGCGCCAGCAGCTTACAGGGGTCTGGAAACACCATATATTTT. It codes for CASSLQGSGNTIYF. J is TRBJ1-3 and V is TRBV4-1; TRBD1 aligns across 7 bases. Per the germline V gene, CDR1 is MGHRA and CDR2 is YSYEKL. V shed 5 bases, J shed 1 base, and the junction held 2 bases outside the gene matches. The CDR3 covers 14 residues.